The T cell receptor beta chain described here comes from a study of T-cell reconstitution after alpha-beta-depleted transplantation in children. General study findings and limits: Once a year had passed after transplant, T-cell counts and diversity came mostly from newly produced T cells. About two months after transplant, alpha-beta T cells reportedly came from several hundred expanded graft clones.

This clonotype was seen repeatedly, ten times or more. Its antigen is as yet unknown. V gave up 2 bases and J gave up 2 bases, with 16 bases separating them. The CDR3 has 15 amino acids. CDR1 and CDR2 from the germline V gene are DFQATT and SNEGSKA (reference sequence). During its preparation, the TCRbeta library received unique molecular identifiers. One entry per CDR3 protein results from TCRdb running MiXCR on the PCR reads. This table holds under 150,000 distinct CDR3 sequences, 9.5% to 10% found once. J is TRBJ2-7 and V is TRBV20-1, with D possibly being TRBD1 (6 bases). The material was PBMCs, mostly from graft donor cells, obtained 180 days after TCRalphabeta/CD19-depleted stem cell transplant. This sequence originates from a girl younger than two who had a stem cell transplant for combined immunodeficiency, so the T cells may come from the graft donor. The chain's CDR3 is CSARPRQASTYEQYF. The CDR3, as DNA: TGCAGTGCTAGACCTCGACAGGCTTCTACCTACGAGCAGTACTTC.